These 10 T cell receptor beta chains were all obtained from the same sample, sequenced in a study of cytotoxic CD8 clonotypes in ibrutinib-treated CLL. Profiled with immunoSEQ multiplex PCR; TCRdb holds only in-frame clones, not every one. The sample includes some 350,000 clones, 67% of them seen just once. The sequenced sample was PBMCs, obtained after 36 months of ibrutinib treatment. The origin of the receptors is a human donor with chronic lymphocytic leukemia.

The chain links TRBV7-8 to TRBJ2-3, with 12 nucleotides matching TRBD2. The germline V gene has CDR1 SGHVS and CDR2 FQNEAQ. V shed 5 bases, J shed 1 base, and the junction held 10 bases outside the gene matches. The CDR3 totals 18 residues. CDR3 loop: CASSELAGGLARTDTQYF. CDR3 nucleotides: TGTGCCAGCAGCGAACTAGCGGGGGGCCTGGCCCGCACAGATACGCAGTATTTT.

The CDR3 DNA follows: TGTGCCAGCAGCCCGGGACTAGCGGTAACCTACGAGCAGTACTTC. This encodes CASSPGLAVTYEQYF. The chain uses TRBV5-4 and TRBJ2-7; the match to TRBD2 covers 11 bases. Per germline, CDR1 SGHNT and CDR2 YYREEE (reference sequence). Unmatched junction bases numbered 5, after V lost 4 bases and J lost 2 bases. CDR3 length: 15 residues. The full variable domain, rest sourced from reference TRBV5-4 and TRBJ2-7, is ETGVTQSPTHLIKTRGQQVTLRCSSQSGHNTVSWYQQALGQGPQFIFQYYREEENGRGNFPPRFSGLQFPNYSSELNVNALELDDSALYLCASSPGLAVTYEQYFGPGTRLTVT.

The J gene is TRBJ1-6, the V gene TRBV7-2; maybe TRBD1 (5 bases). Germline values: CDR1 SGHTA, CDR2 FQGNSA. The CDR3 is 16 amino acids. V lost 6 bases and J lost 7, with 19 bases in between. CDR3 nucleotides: TGTGCCAGCAGGCTAACCGGGACGGACAAGAATTCACCCCTCCACTTT. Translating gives CASRLTGTDKNSPLHF.

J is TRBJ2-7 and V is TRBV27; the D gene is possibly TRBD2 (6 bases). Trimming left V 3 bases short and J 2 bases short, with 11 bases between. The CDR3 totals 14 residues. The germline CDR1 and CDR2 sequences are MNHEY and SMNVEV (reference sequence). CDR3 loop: CASSFVRGAYEQYF. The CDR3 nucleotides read TGTGCCAGCAGTTTTGTGCGGGGAGCCTACGAGCAGTACTTC.

The CDR3 region is CASSLRAGGTQYF. The CDR3 DNA is TGTGCCAGCAGCCTCCGGGCGGGGGGAACGCAGTATTTT. The J gene is TRBJ2-3, the V gene TRBV6-6, with TRBD2 matching 8 bases. Germline V gene sequence: CDR1 MNHNY, CDR2 SVGAGI (reference sequence). Germline trimming cut 6 bases from V and 9 bases from J; bases unmatched to any gene: 8. The CDR3 has 13 residues.

As DNA, the CDR3 is TGTGCCAGCGGGGACTTAAGCCAAGAGACCCAGTACTTC. Translation: CASGDLSQETQYF. The chain carries TRBV6-1 and TRBJ2-5; possibly TRBD2 for D (6 bases). This CDR3 has 13 amino acids. Germline-derived CDR1 and CDR2 are MNHNS and SASEGT. Trimming removed 8 bases from V and 1 base from J, with 11 bases in between.

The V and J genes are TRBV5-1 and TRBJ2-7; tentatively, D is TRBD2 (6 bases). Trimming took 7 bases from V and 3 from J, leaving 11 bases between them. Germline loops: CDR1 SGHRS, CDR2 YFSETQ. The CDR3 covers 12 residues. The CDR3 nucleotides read TGCGCCAGCCGGGGGTACAGCTACGAGCAGTACTTC. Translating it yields CASRGYSYEQYF.

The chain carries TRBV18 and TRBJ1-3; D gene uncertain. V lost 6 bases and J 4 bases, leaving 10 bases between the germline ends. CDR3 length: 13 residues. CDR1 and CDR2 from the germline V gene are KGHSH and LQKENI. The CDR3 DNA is TGTGCCAGCTCCCCCAGGAGGGGAAACACCATATATTTT. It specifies CASSPRRGNTIYF.

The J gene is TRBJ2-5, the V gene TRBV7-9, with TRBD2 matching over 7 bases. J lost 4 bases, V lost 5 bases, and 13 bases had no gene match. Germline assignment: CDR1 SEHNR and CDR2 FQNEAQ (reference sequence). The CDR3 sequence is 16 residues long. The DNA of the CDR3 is TGTGCCAGCAGCGAAGGACTAGTGGTTCGTGGAGAGACCCAGTACTTC. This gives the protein CASSEGLVVRGETQYF. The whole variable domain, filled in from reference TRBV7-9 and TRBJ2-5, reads DTGVSQNPRHKITKRGQNVTFRCDPISEHNRLYWYRQTLGQGPEFLTYFQNEAQLEKSRLLSDRFSAERPKGSFSTLEIQRTEQGDSAMYLCASSEGLVVRGETQYFGPGTRLLVL.

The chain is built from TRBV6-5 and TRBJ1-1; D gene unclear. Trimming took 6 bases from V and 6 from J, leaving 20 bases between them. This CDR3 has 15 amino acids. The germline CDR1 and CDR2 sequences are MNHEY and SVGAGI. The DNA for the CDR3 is TGTGCCAGCAGCCCCGCCCGCGCGAAGGGCTCTGAAGCTTTCTTT. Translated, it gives CASSPARAKGSEAFF.